Presented here are 28 T cell receptor beta chains from one specimen sequenced in a study of OX40 agonist ivuxolimab in advanced cancers. The repertoire was sequenced with immunoSEQ multiplex PCR; TCRdb's copy has only in-frame clones and lacks some. Of tens of thousands of clones listed, about 84% are singletons. Specimen: CD4+ or CD8+ T cells sorted from blood, collected in a trial of the OX40 agonist ivuxolimab. These receptors all come from an adult with an advanced solid tumor such as melanoma, head and neck, liver or kidney cancer.

The chain has TRBV15 and TRBJ2-3; D is undetermined. The CDR3 has 17 residues. The V end was cut by 0 bases, the J end by 0 bases, with 13 bases between. Germline-derived CDR1 and CDR2 are LNHNV and YYDKDF (reference sequence). CDR3 nucleotides: TGTGCCACCAGCAGAGATCTCGGACCCACAAGCACAGATACGCAGTATTTT. Translation gives CATSRDLGPTSTDTQYF.

The rearrangement joins TRBV7-3 to TRBJ1-1; D ambiguous. The CDR3 runs 13 residues. V lost 5 bases and J 5 bases, leaving 12 bases between the germline ends. Germline lookup yields CDR1 SGHTA and CDR2 FQGTGA. This CDR3 is CASSPLPGTEAFF. The DNA of the CDR3 is TGTGCCAGCAGCCCCCTCCCGGGAACTGAAGCTTTCTTT.

V is TRBV7-7 and J is TRBJ2-5; D perhaps matches TRBD2 (5 bases). The better agreement between TRBJ2-7 and the DNA end casts doubt on the J call. This CDR3 comprises 15 residues. The germline CDR1 and CDR2 sequences are SSHAT and FNYEAQ (reference sequence). In DNA form, the CDR3 reads TGTGCCAGCAGCCGGTCCCCGGGGAGTGAAGACGAGCAGTACTTC. It translates to CASSRSPGSEDEQYF.

The V and J genes are TRBV5-1 and TRBJ1-2, with a weak D call TRBD1 (5 bases). Trimming removed 0 bases from V and 4 bases from J, with 13 bases in between. Germline loops: CDR1 SGHRS, CDR2 YFSETQ. The CDR3 length is 15 residues. The CDR3 DNA follows: TGCGCCAGCAGCTTGGTTCCAGGGTCCCCCTATGGCTACACCTTC. Its protein is CASSLVPGSPYGYTF.

The chain has TRBV7-2 and TRBJ2-3, with 7 positions matching TRBD1. The trim removed 3 bases at V and 12 bases at J, leaving 9 bases unmatched. Germline lookup yields CDR1 SGHTA and CDR2 FQGNSA. The CDR3 totals 13 residues. The CDR3 is CASSFTGATIQYF. CDR3 DNA sequence: TGTGCCAGCAGCTTTACAGGGGCCACTATCCAGTATTTT. The full variable domain, rest sourced from reference TRBV7-2 and TRBJ2-3, is GAGVSQSPSNKVTEKGKDVELRCDPISGHTALYWYRQSLGQGLEFLIYFQGNSAPDKSGLPSDRFSAERTGGSVSTLTIQRTQQEDSAVYLCASSFTGATIQYFGPGTRLTVL.

This clone was detected once. The CDR3 spells CASSLGVDRSREKLFF. The CDR3 coding sequence is TGTGCCAGCAGCTTAGGGGTGGACAGAAGCAGGGAAAAACTGTTTTTT. The V call is TRBV11-2, the J call TRBJ1-4, with D possibly TRBD1 on 6 matching bases. V dropped 1 base and J dropped 8 bases, with 17 bases sitting between them. CDR3 length equals 16 residues. The germline gives CDR1 SGHAT, CDR2 FQNNGV.

The genes are TRBV6-1 and TRBJ1-4; D ambiguous. CDR3 length: 13 amino acids. V shed 1 base and J shed 8 bases, with 8 bases lying between them. CDR1 is MNHNS and CDR2 is SASEGT in the germline V gene. The CDR3 loop reads CASSEGVVEKLFF. In DNA form, the CDR3 reads TGTGCCAGCAGTGAAGGGGTAGTAGAAAAACTGTTTTTT.

In DNA, the CDR3 is TGTGCCAGCAGACGGCGGCCGAAATCGAGCTACGAGCAGTACGTC. It specifies CASRRRPKSSYEQYV. The chain is built from TRBV11-3 and TRBJ2-7; D remains ambiguous. V was clipped by 6 bases and J by 3 bases, with 18 bases between them. Germline values: CDR1 SGHNT, CDR2 YENEEA. This CDR3 has 15 amino acids.

The CDR3 loop reads CASSSPSGGATQHF. Written as DNA, the CDR3 is TGTGCCAGCAGTTCCCCCTCGGGGGGCGCAACCCAGCATTTT. The V and J genes are TRBV6-5 and TRBJ1-5, with D tentatively TRBD1 (6 bases). Germline CDR1 and CDR2: MNHEY and SVGAGI. The CDR3 runs 14 residues. Trimming cost V 4 bases and J 11 bases, with 18 bases left between them.

The chain has TRBV6-1 and TRBJ2-7; D may be TRBD1 (5 bases). Germline CDR1 is MNHNS and CDR2 is SASEGT. This CDR3 has 15 amino acids. V gave up 8 bases and J gave up 0 bases, with 17 bases separating them. As DNA, the CDR3 is TGTGCCAGCGACAACCAACAGGTGAGCTCCTACGAGCAGTACTTC. Protein sequence: CASDNQQVSSYEQYF.

The rearrangement joins TRBV5-4 to TRBJ1-1; a weak D match, TRBD1 (5 bases). The CDR3 sequence is 15 residues long. Germline V gives CDR1 SGHNT, CDR2 YYREEE (reference sequence). The V gene lost 1 base and the J gene lost 1 base, with 11 bases spanning the gap. CDR3 loop: CASSLRGRGNTEAFF. The DNA of the CDR3 is TGTGCCAGCAGCTTGAGGGGACGGGGGAACACTGAAGCTTTCTTT. The full variable domain, rest sourced from reference TRBV5-4 and TRBJ1-1, is ETGVTQSPTHLIKTRGQQVTLRCSSQSGHNTVSWYQQALGQGPQFIFQYYREEENGRGNFPPRFSGLQFPNYSSELNVNALELDDSALYLCASSLRGRGNTEAFFGQGTRLTVV.

This chain links TRBV7-2 with TRBJ2-3; 10 bases align to TRBD2. Trimming at V came to 6 bases and at J to 1 base, leaving 10 bases not matched to a gene. Germline-derived CDR1 and CDR2 are SGHTA and FQGNSA. This CDR3 spans 17 amino acids. CDR3 DNA sequence: TGTGCCAGCAGTAAAAATAAGCGGGGGGGCCGCACAGATACGCAGTATTTT. Translated: CASSKNKRGGRTDTQYF.

The chain links TRBV2 to TRBJ2-1; 10 bases match TRBD1. V lost 8 bases, J lost 9 bases, and 7 bases stayed unmatched. The CDR3 contains 13 residues. Germline V gene sequence: CDR1 SNHLY, CDR2 FYNNEI. The CDR3 nucleotides read TGTGCCAGCCGGGACAGGGGCTTAGTTGAGCAGTTCTTC. It translates to CASRDRGLVEQFF.

This sequence joins TRBV18 and TRBJ2-2; no clear D. CDR3 size: 15 residues. V lost 6 bases, J lost 0 bases, and 11 bases lay in between. Germline CDR1 is KGHSH and CDR2 is LQKENI. DNA of the CDR3: TGTGCCAGCTCGGAAAGGCTCCCGAACACCGGGGAGCTGTTTTTT. It encodes CASSERLPNTGELFF.

The J gene is TRBJ2-7, the V gene TRBV7-2; TRBD2 agrees at 7 bases. There are 15 residues in the CDR3. J gave up 3 bases and V 5 bases, and 10 bases lay outside the gene matches. Germline CDR1 is SGHTA and CDR2 is FQGNSA. This chain's CDR3 is CASSPQGGSFYEQYF. In DNA form, the CDR3 reads TGTGCCAGCAGCCCCCAGGGCGGGAGTTTCTACGAGCAGTACTTC.

This CDR3 reads CASSYRAASTDTQYF. Written as DNA, the CDR3 is TGTGCCAGCAGCTATCGAGCGGCTAGCACAGATACGCAGTATTTT. The rearrangement uses TRBV7-2 and TRBJ2-3, with D possibly TRBD2 on 5 matching bases. V lost 4 bases and J 0 bases, leaving 11 bases between the germline ends. This CDR3 has 15 amino acids. Germline CDR1 reads SGHTA; CDR2 reads FQGNSA.

The chain couples TRBV5-6 to TRBJ2-7; TRBD2 matches at 10 bases. This CDR3 spans 15 amino acids. Trimming took 3 bases from V and 2 from J; bases not matched to a gene: 5. Germline loops: CDR1 SGHDT, CDR2 YYEEEE. The CDR3 coding sequence is TGTGCCAGCAGCTCGCCACTAGCGGGGACCTACGAGCAGTACTTC. This encodes CASSSPLAGTYEQYF. The full variable domain, rest sourced from reference TRBV5-6 and TRBJ2-7, is DAGVTQSPTHLIKTRGQQVTLRCSPKSGHDTVSWYQQALGQGPQFIFQYYEEEERQRGNFPDRFSGHQFPNYSSELNVNALLLGDSALYLCASSSPLAGTYEQYFGPGTRLTVT.

The chain is built from TRBV5-4 and TRBJ1-1, with 9 bases that match TRBD1. This CDR3 contains 17 residues. J was trimmed by 1 base and V by 3 bases; bases with no gene match: 10. Germline V gene lookup returns CDR1 SGHNT and CDR2 YYREEE (reference sequence). The CDR3 DNA sequence: TGTGCCAGCAGCTCACTTGGACAGGGGAGACCGAACACTGAAGCTTTCTTT. Protein sequence: CASSSLGQGRPNTEAFF.

V usage is TRBV5-6 and J usage is TRBJ2-5; D is perhaps TRBD2 (5 bases). The CDR3 is 16 residues long. V was pared by 2 bases and J by 5 bases, with 19 bases between. The germline CDR1 and CDR2 sequences are SGHDT and YYEEEE. CDR3 region: CASSFPGGGGRETQYF. CDR3 bases: TGTGCCAGCAGCTTCCCAGGCGGAGGAGGTCGGGAGACCCAGTACTTC.

This chain joins TRBV28 and TRBJ2-1; TRBD1 might be the D (5 bases). CDR1 and CDR2 (germline): MDHEN, SYDVKM. Trimming left V 5 bases short and J 7 bases short, with 21 bases between. The CDR3 totals 16 residues. In DNA, the CDR3 is TGTGCCAGCAGTGGAGACAGTCTCCCCAACAGGAATGAGCAGTTCTTC. It translates to CASSGDSLPNRNEQFF.

The J gene is TRBJ2-1, the V gene TRBV2; D possibly matches TRBD1 or TRBD2 (6 bases each). CDR1 is SNHLY, CDR2 FYNNEI, per germline. V lost 10 bases and J 6 bases, leaving 19 bases between the germline ends. This CDR3 contains 14 residues. The CDR3 DNA sequence: TGTGCCACCCACGGAGGGGGTTGGGGCAATGAGCAGTTCTTC. It specifies CATHGGGWGNEQFF. Full variable domain (remainder filled in from reference TRBV2 and TRBJ2-1): EPEVTQTPSHQVTQMGQEVILRCVPISNHLYFYWYRQILGQKVEFLVSFYNNEISEKSEIFDDQFSVERPDGSNFTLKIRSTKLEDSAMYFCATHGGGWGNEQFFGPGTRLTVL.

The chain carries TRBV28 and TRBJ1-5, with D perhaps matching TRBD1 (6 bases). This CDR3 is built from 16 residues. V was trimmed by 1 base and J by 5 bases, leaving 15 bases between them. In germline, CDR1 is MDHEN, CDR2 SYDVKM. This CDR3 reads CASSLSAGGNDQPQHF. The CDR3 region has the DNA TGTGCCAGCAGTTTATCGGCGGGGGGCAATGATCAGCCCCAGCATTTT.

This clone was seen once. The chain has TRBV28 and TRBJ1-1; D is undetermined. V was pared by 7 bases and J by 2 bases, with 14 bases between. This CDR3 is 14 amino acids long. Germline V gene lookup returns CDR1 MDHEN and CDR2 SYDVKM. The CDR3 nucleotides read TGTGCCAGCACTATCCGCGGGGTTAACACTGAAGCTTTCTTT. It specifies CASTIRGVNTEAFF.

J is TRBJ1-2 and V is TRBV6-6; no firm D call. CDR3 size: 15 residues. CDR1 and CDR2 from the germline V gene are MNHNY and SVGAGI (reference sequence). V gave up 0 bases and J gave up 5 bases, with 13 bases separating them. DNA of the CDR3: TGTGCCAGCAGTTACTCGGAAGGCAGGTTGTATGGCTACACCTTC. Amino acid sequence: CASSYSEGRLYGYTF.

The V gene is TRBV25-1, the J gene TRBJ2-1; TRBD1 matches at 10 bases. The trim removed 8 bases at V and 8 bases at J, leaving 6 bases unmatched. The CDR3 contains 13 residues. Germline-derived CDR1 and CDR2 are MGHDK and SYGVNS. CDR3 sequence: CASSGTGAYEQFF. Written as DNA, the CDR3 is TGTGCCAGCTCCGGGACAGGGGCCTATGAGCAGTTCTTC.

The rearrangement joins TRBV29-1 to TRBJ2-1; 12 nucleotides align to TRBD2. Germline CDR1 reads SQVTM; CDR2 reads ANQGSEA. Trimming cost V 7 bases and J 8 bases; bases outside gene matches: 12. This CDR3 spans 15 amino acids. CDR3 nucleotides: TGCAGCGCCCAGACTAGCGGGAGTCTAGGAGATGAGCAGTTCTTC. It encodes CSAQTSGSLGDEQFF.

This chain connects TRBV5-4 to TRBJ2-3; possible D gene TRBD2, 6 bases. The V and J ends lost 3 bases and 0 bases respectively, with 11 bases between them. Germline V gene sequence: CDR1 SGHNT, CDR2 YYREEE (reference sequence). This CDR3 has 15 residues. In DNA form, the CDR3 reads TGTGCCAGCAGCTCTGGGGGGATTAGCACAGATACGCAGTATTTT. Translating it yields CASSSGGISTDTQYF.

J is TRBJ1-4 and V is TRBV10-2; D is possibly TRBD1 (6 bases). V lost 3 bases to trimming and J lost 8 bases, with 16 bases between them. This CDR3 spans 15 amino acids. The germline gives CDR1 WSHSY, CDR2 SAAADI. CDR3 protein: CASSDFSRGREKLFF. The CDR3 DNA follows: TGCGCCAGCAGTGATTTTAGCAGGGGCCGGGAAAAACTGTTTTTT.